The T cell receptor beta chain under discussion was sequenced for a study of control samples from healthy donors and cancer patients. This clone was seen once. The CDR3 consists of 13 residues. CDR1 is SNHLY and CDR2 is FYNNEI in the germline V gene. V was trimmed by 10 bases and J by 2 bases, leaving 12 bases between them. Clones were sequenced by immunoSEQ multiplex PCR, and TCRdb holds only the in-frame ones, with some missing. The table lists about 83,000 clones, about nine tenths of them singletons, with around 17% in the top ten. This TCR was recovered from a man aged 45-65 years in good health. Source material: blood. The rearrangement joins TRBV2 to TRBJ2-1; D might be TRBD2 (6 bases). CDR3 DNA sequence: TGTGCCACCCATGGGAGGACCTACAATGAGCAGTTCTTC. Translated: CATHGRTYNEQFF.